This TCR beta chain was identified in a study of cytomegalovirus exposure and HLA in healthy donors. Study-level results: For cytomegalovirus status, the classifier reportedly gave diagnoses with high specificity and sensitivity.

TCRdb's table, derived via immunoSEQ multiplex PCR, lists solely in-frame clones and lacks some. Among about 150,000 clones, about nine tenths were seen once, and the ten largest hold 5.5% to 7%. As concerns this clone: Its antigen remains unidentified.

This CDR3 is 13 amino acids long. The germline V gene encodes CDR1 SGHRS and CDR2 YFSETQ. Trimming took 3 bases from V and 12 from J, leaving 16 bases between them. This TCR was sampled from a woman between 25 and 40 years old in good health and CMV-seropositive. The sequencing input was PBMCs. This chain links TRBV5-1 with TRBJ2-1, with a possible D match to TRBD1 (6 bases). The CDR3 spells CASSSTRDTGQFF. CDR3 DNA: TGCGCCAGCAGCTCTACCAGGGACACCGGGCAGTTCTTC.